These 32 T cell receptor beta chains were all obtained from the same sample, sequenced in a study of cytomegalovirus exposure and HLA in healthy donors. Both 60 Vbeta primers and 13 Jbeta primers went into the PCR. The protocol was immunoSEQ multiplex PCR, while the TCRdb copy is restricted to in-frame clones and leaves out a portion. The table has under 200,000 clones, 65% to 85% seen once; the top ten hold about 2.6%. The material sequenced was PBMCs. These receptors all stem from a woman aged 40 to 50 in good health and CMV-seropositive.

The rearrangement uses TRBV5-1 and TRBJ2-5; maybe TRBD2 (5 bases). Germline CDR1 and CDR2: SGHRS and YFSETQ. The CDR3 totals 14 residues. V lost 4 bases to trimming and J lost 2 bases, with 12 bases between them. CDR3 residues: CASSPERPQETQYF. The CDR3, as DNA: TGCGCCAGCAGCCCCGAGCGGCCACAAGAGACCCAGTACTTC.

This chain joins TRBV6-5 and TRBJ1-6; D remains unclear. With 2 bases removed from V and 6 bases from J, the gap between germline ends came to 11 bases. The CDR3 is 15 amino acids. Germline CDR1 is MNHEY and CDR2 is SVGAGI. The CDR3 loop is CASSYRGMANSPLHF. CDR3 coding DNA: TGTGCCAGCAGTTACCGGGGAATGGCTAATTCACCCCTCCACTTT.

The J gene is TRBJ2-7, the V gene TRBV19; 9 positions match TRBD1. Germline V gene lookup returns CDR1 LNHDA and CDR2 SQIVND (reference sequence). J lost 5 bases, V lost 6 bases, and 8 bases had no gene match. The length of the CDR3 is 14 residues. CDR3 sequence (DNA): TGTGCCAGTAGCCCGGGACAGGGAATCCACGAGCAGTACTTC. Translating gives CASSPGQGIHEQYF.

CDR3 sequence reads: CASSPQLAGGLSYEQYF. DNA of the CDR3: TGTGCCAGCAGCCCGCAACTAGCGGGAGGGCTGTCCTACGAGCAGTACTTC. The J gene is TRBJ2-7, the V gene TRBV7-2; the match to TRBD2 covers 13 bases. CDR1 is SGHTA and CDR2 is FQGNSA in the germline V gene. The CDR3 is made up of 17 amino acids. J was trimmed by 1 base and V by 5 bases; bases with no gene match: 8.

This chain connects TRBV21-1 to TRBJ2-2; the table gives TRBD1 as D, unverified against the DNA. TRBV21-1 corresponds to a pseudogene. The CDR3 covers 14 residues. The CDR3 bases are TGTGCCAGCACCCTATGGGGCACAACGGGGGAGCTGTTTTTT. Translated, it gives CASTLWGTTGELFF.

V is TRBV11-2 and J is TRBJ1-2, with D possibly matching TRBD1 (6 bases). This CDR3 spans 13 amino acids. V lost 5 bases and J 2 bases, leaving 9 bases between the germline ends. The germline gives CDR1 SGHAT, CDR2 FQNNGV. CDR3 region: CASSEDRNYGYTF. The CDR3 nucleotides are TGTGCCAGCAGCGAGGACAGAAACTATGGCTACACCTTC.

The rearrangement uses TRBV27 and TRBJ2-6; the D is unclear. Germline V gene sequence: CDR1 MNHEY, CDR2 SMNVEV (reference sequence). The CDR3 sequence is 13 residues long. V was shortened by 4 bases and J by 1 base, with 2 bases between the two germline ends. CDR3 sequence: CASSSSGANVLTF. CDR3 coding DNA: TGTGCCAGCAGTTCGTCTGGGGCCAACGTCCTGACTTTC. Full variable domain (remainder filled in from reference TRBV27 and TRBJ2-6): EAQVTQNPRYLITVTGKKLTVTCSQNMNHEYMSWYRQDPGLGLRQIYYSMNVEVTDKGDVPEGYKVSRKEKRNFPLILESPSPNQTSLYFCASSSSGANVLTFGAGSRLTVL.

The rearrangement joins TRBV7-2 to TRBJ1-3; no clear D. The germline V gene encodes CDR1 SGHTA and CDR2 FQGNSA. The CDR3 has 15 amino acids. Trimming left V 5 bases short and J 4 bases short, with 15 bases between. CDR3 region: CASSAPPRSGNTIYF. CDR3 nucleotides: TGTGCCAGCAGCGCCCCCCCCCGGTCCGGAAACACCATATATTTT.

The rearrangement joins TRBV7-8 to TRBJ1-5; D gene unclear. CDR3 length: 15 amino acids. CDR1 is SGHVS, CDR2 FQNEAQ, per germline. The V gene lost 0 bases and the J gene lost 3 bases, with 9 bases spanning the gap. The CDR3 protein is CASSLAFGDNQPQHF. DNA for the CDR3: TGTGCCAGCAGCTTAGCATTCGGGGACAATCAGCCCCAGCATTTT. Looking up the rest from reference TRBV7-8 and TRBJ1-5 gives the full variable domain: GAGVSQSPRYKVAKRGQDVALRCDPISGHVSLFWYQQALGQGPEFLTYFQNEAQLDKSGLPSDRFFAERPEGSVSTLKIQRTQQEDSAVYLCASSLAFGDNQPQHFGDGTRLSIL.

About this clone itself: The same CDR3 can be traced to other DNA sequences in this sample. The rearrangement links TRBV7-2 to TRBJ2-5, with D perhaps TRBD2 (6 bases). CDR1 is SGHTA and CDR2 is FQGNSA in the germline V gene. The V end lost 0 bases, the J end lost 4 bases, and 9 bases lay between the germline ends. CDR3 length: 14 amino acids. The CDR3 bases are TGTGCCAGCAGCTTAGCGGGAGGAGGAGAGACCCAGTACTTC. Its translation is CASSLAGGGETQYF.

The chain has TRBV6-5 and TRBJ2-2, with D perhaps TRBD1 (5 bases). Germline-derived CDR1 and CDR2 are MNHEY and SVGAGI. This CDR3 contains 14 residues. V gave up 5 bases and J gave up 3 bases, with 10 bases separating them. In nucleotides, the CDR3 is TGTGCCAGCAGTCCGTACAGGTACACCGGGGAGCTGTTTTTT. This sequence encodes CASSPYRYTGELFF.

This chain uses TRBV10-3 with TRBJ1-2; 9 bases map to TRBD1. Per germline, CDR1 ENHRY and CDR2 SYGVKD. Unmatched junction bases numbered 14, after V lost 8 bases and J lost 7 bases. There are 15 residues in the CDR3. CDR3 sequence reads: CAIRTGDDRVAGYTF. CDR3 DNA sequence: TGTGCCATCCGGACAGGGGATGATAGGGTAGCTGGCTACACCTTC.

The chain recombines TRBV4-2 with TRBJ2-5, with TRBD1 matching 8 bases. The germline CDR1 and CDR2 sequences are LGHNA and YNFKEQ. The CDR3 spans 15 residues. V lost 0 bases, J lost 6 bases, and 6 bases stayed unmatched. The CDR3 sequence is CASSQELTGEKTQYF. The DNA for the CDR3 is TGTGCCAGCAGCCAAGAGCTGACAGGGGAGAAGACCCAGTACTTC.

This clone was recorded a few times. The rearrangement joins TRBV6-5 to TRBJ2-1, with 10 bases that match TRBD2. J was trimmed by 8 bases and V by 3 bases; bases with no gene match: 10. The length of the CDR3 is 16 residues. Germline CDR1 is MNHEY and CDR2 is SVGAGI. This CDR3 reads CASSYRGTSGVDEQFF. The CDR3, as DNA: TGTGCCAGCAGTTATCGGGGAACTAGCGGGGTCGATGAGCAGTTCTTC.

The rearrangement links TRBV28 to TRBJ2-3; TRBD2 matches 8 bases. The trim removed 6 bases at V and 6 bases at J, leaving 14 bases unmatched. The CDR3 is 16 residues long. The germline V gene encodes CDR1 MDHEN and CDR2 SYDVKM. CDR3 DNA: TGTGCCAGCAGCCAGAGTAGCGGGGCGGTGGTTGATACGCAGTATTTT. This translates into CASSQSSGAVVDTQYF. The full variable domain, its missing parts supplied by reference TRBV28 and TRBJ2-3, is DVKVTQSSRYLVKRTGEKVFLECVQDMDHENMFWYRQDPGLGLRLIYFSYDVKMKEKGDIPEGYSVSREKKERFSLILESASTNQTSMYLCASSQSSGAVVDTQYFGPGTRLTVL.

The chain employs TRBV7-9 and TRBJ1-2; D possibly corresponds to TRBD1 (5 bases). Between the trimmed V and J ends, which lost 2 bases and 9 bases, there was a span of 13 bases. The germline gives CDR1 SEHNR, CDR2 FQNEAQ (reference sequence). The CDR3 runs 13 residues. Written as DNA, the CDR3 is TGTGCCAGCAGCTTATTATCGACAGAGAGCTACACCTTC. It codes for CASSLLSTESYTF.

The sample holds a few counts of this clone. V and J are TRBV28 and TRBJ1-4; 7 nucleotides agree with TRBD1. This CDR3 spans 16 amino acids. J was trimmed by 8 bases and V by 5 bases; bases with no gene match: 14. The germline CDR1 and CDR2 sequences are MDHEN and SYDVKM. The CDR3 DNA sequence: TGTGCCAGCAGTCTCGGAGAGGGGGCACGAGGCGAAAAACTGTTTTTT. This codes for CASSLGEGARGEKLFF.

This clone was picked up a small number of times. The chain is built from TRBV7-2 and TRBJ1-6; TRBD1 aligns across 11 bases. This CDR3 region has 15 residues. Trimming removed 5 bases from V and 4 bases from J; junction bases left unmatched: 1. Germline V CDR1 and CDR2: SGHTA, FQGNSA. The CDR3 coding sequence is TGTGCCAGCAGCGGACAGGGGGCTTATAATTCACCCCTCCACTTT. Translating it yields CASSGQGAYNSPLHF. The variable domain in full, completed from reference TRBV7-2 and TRBJ1-6, reads GAGVSQSPSNKVTEKGKDVELRCDPISGHTALYWYRQSLGQGLEFLIYFQGNSAPDKSGLPSDRFSAERTGGSVSTLTIQRTQQEDSAVYLCASSGQGAYNSPLHFGNGTRLTVT.

The chain recombines TRBV2 with TRBJ1-1, with TRBD1 matching 8 bases. The junction had 3 bases not matched to a gene; V was cut back by 2 bases and J by 1 base. The CDR3 consists of 15 residues. CDR1 is SNHLY and CDR2 is FYNNEI in the germline V gene. In nucleotides, the CDR3 is TGTGCCAGCAGTGAACGACAGGGGAGGAACACTGAAGCTTTCTTT. It yields the protein CASSERQGRNTEAFF.

This clone was seen once. A read error may account for a junction end that differs from germline. The chain links TRBV7-9 to TRBJ1-1; 11 bases are a match to TRBD1. Looked up from germline, CDR1 is SEHNR and CDR2 is FQNEAQ (reference sequence). The CDR3 loop spans 16 amino acids. CDR3 in amino acids: CSSSGRTGGSNTEAFF. The CDR3 nucleotides are TGTTCCAGCAGCGGACGGACAGGGGGCTCAAACACTGAAGCTTTCTTT.

This sequence joins TRBV7-2 and TRBJ2-5; TRBD1 aligns across 7 bases. J was trimmed by 4 bases and V by 1 base; bases with no gene match: 0. The CDR3 runs 13 residues. From germline, CDR1 is SGHTA and CDR2 FQGNSA. The CDR3 reads CASSLDRGETQYF. The CDR3 DNA follows: TGTGCCAGCAGCTTAGACAGGGGAGAGACCCAGTACTTC.

This clone was counted between two and nine times. The J gene is TRBJ2-1, the V gene TRBV6-6, with TRBD2 matching over 14 bases. CDR1 and CDR2 from the germline V gene are MNHNY and SVGAGI (reference sequence). The CDR3 extends over 15 amino acids. After removal of 7 bases from V and 8 bases from J, the junction contained 7 bases not matched to a gene. In DNA form, the CDR3 reads TGTGCCAGCAATTCCCCGGGACTAGCGGGAGATGAGCAGTTCTTC. It translates to CASNSPGLAGDEQFF.

The chain uses TRBV10-3 and TRBJ1-1; 8 nucleotides line up with TRBD1. The germline V gene has CDR1 ENHRY and CDR2 SYGVKD. After removal of 4 bases from V and 1 base from J, the junction contained 5 bases not matched to a gene. CDR3 size: 15 residues. The CDR3 region has the DNA TGTGCCATCAGTGCTTCGACAGGGGAGAACACTGAAGCTTTCTTT. It yields the protein CAISASTGENTEAFF.

This chain links TRBV11-2 with TRBJ2-5, with D unresolved. The CDR3 length is 12 residues. V lost 2 bases and J lost 4, with 5 bases in between. Germline V gives CDR1 SGHAT, CDR2 FQNNGV. DNA of the CDR3: TGTGCCAGCAGCTTATCTGTAGAGACCCAGTACTTC. It translates to CASSLSVETQYF. Together with reference TRBV11-2 and TRBJ2-5, the CDR3 gives the full variable domain: EAGVAQSPRYKIIEKRQSVAFWCNPISGHATLYWYQQILGQGPKLLIQFQNNGVVDDSQLPKDRFSAERLKGVDSTLKIQPAKLEDSAVYLCASSLSVETQYFGPGTRLLVL.

As for this clone: A junction end diverges from the germline sequence, so it may reflect a read error. The chain employs TRBV2 and TRBJ2-7, with 9 bases lining up with TRBD1. This CDR3 has 13 residues. Germline CDR1 SNHLY, CDR2 FYNNEI. This chain's CDR3 is CASCEDRGYEQYF. In nucleotides, the CDR3 is TGTGCCAGCTGTGAGGACAGGGGCTACGAGCAGTACTTC.

The sample holds one count of this clone. This chain links TRBV21-1 with TRBJ2-7; the table's TRBD2 call for D was not verified on the DNA. TRBV21-1 is labeled a pseudogene. The CDR3 sequence is 16 residues long. The CDR3 sequence: CASSKALASDSYEQYF. Written as DNA, the CDR3 is TGTGCCAGCAGCAAAGCGCTGGCTAGCGACTCCTACGAGCAGTACTTC.

V is TRBV6-5 and J is TRBJ1-1; D unclear. The CDR3 length is 14 residues. With 7 bases removed from V and 1 base from J, the gap between germline ends came to 13 bases. From germline, CDR1 is MNHEY and CDR2 SVGAGI. In DNA form, the CDR3 reads TGTGCCAGCAAAAGCCCAGGCGAGAACACTGAAGCTTTCTTT. This sequence encodes CASKSPGENTEAFF.

Written as DNA, the CDR3 is TGTGCCAGCAGCTTGACAGGGGGCCCGATGACCGACACCGGGGAGCTGTTTTTT. Protein product: CASSLTGGPMTDTGELFF. The J gene is TRBJ2-2, the V gene TRBV5-4, with 9 bases fitting TRBD1. V shed 1 base and J 3 bases; nucleotides not matched to a gene: 10. The CDR3 has 18 residues. CDR1 is SGHNT and CDR2 is YYREEE in the germline V gene (reference sequence).

The chain combines TRBV7-2 with TRBJ1-2, with a weak D call TRBD1 (5 bases). CDR3 length: 14 residues. The V gene's germline CDR1 is SGHTA and CDR2 FQGNSA. The V end lost 1 base, the J end lost 2 bases, and 8 bases lay between the germline ends. The CDR3 sequence: CASSLGDSNYGYTF. The CDR3 DNA reads TGTGCCAGCAGCTTAGGAGACAGCAACTATGGCTACACCTTC.

This clone was observed a few times. This chain links TRBV7-9 with TRBJ2-3; D perhaps matches TRBD2 (6 bases). This CDR3 has 16 amino acids. Trimming removed 3 bases from V and 4 bases from J, with 17 bases in between. Per germline, CDR1 SEHNR and CDR2 FQNEAQ (reference sequence). The chain's CDR3 is CASSLGETSSSDTQYF. The DNA of the CDR3 is TGTGCCAGCAGCTTGGGAGAAACTAGCAGCTCAGATACGCAGTATTTT.

The rearrangement links TRBV6-6 to TRBJ2-3, with 8 bases that match TRBD2. V trimming: 6 bases; J trimming: 0 bases; junction bases outside the gene matches: 5. CDR3 length: 15 amino acids. Germline loops: CDR1 MNHNY, CDR2 SVGAGI (reference sequence). CDR3 in amino acids: CASSRGGFSTDTQYF. The CDR3 region has the DNA TGTGCCAGCAGCCGGGGGGGGTTTAGCACAGATACGCAGTATTTT.

CDR3 DNA sequence: TGTGCCAGCAGCTCGGGACAGGGGGCCACTGAAGCTTTCTTT. Its protein product is CASSSGQGATEAFF. This sequence joins TRBV11-3 and TRBJ1-1, with TRBD1 identical over 12 bases. Looked up from germline, CDR1 is SGHNT and CDR2 is YENEEA. V was pared by 4 bases and J by 4 bases, with 1 base of the junction left unmatched. The CDR3 is 14 amino acids.